A single sample gave rise to the 28 T cell receptor beta chains below, sequenced in a study of T cell responses to AZD1222 COVID-19 vaccine (dated by TCRdb to about 2021). Receptors were amplified or captured by the immunoSEQ multiplex PCR assay. Sourced from immuneACCESS, this table was stored by TCRdb with only in-frame sequences that have V and J called. A share of the clones is absent; for the studies checked, an unresolved V gene accounts for under half, and the remainder has no known explanation. This sample has 45,000 to 60,000 clones in its table, and roughly 90% of those were observed once. Together, the top ten hold roughly 2.1% of the sample. The time point label here, explained by the study, means: baseline before first vaccination. The sample consisted of peripheral blood, taken on day 0 of AZD1222 vaccination. The receptors were sampled from an adult in good health.

The chain has TRBV5-4 and TRBJ1-1, with D possibly TRBD1 on 6 matching bases. This CDR3 spans 14 amino acids. Germline CDR1 is SGHNT and CDR2 is YYREEE (reference sequence). The ends were cut back, 3 bases at V and 3 bases at J, with 12 bases in the middle. DNA of the CDR3: TGTGCCAGCAGCTGGACACAGGGAGACACTGAAGCTTTCTTT. Protein: CASSWTQGDTEAFF.

This clone has a single count. This chain's CDR3 is CASSSGTSGRMTDTQYF. The CDR3, as DNA: TGCGCCAGCAGCTCCGGGACTAGCGGGAGGATGACAGATACGCAGTATTTT. The chain couples TRBV5-1 to TRBJ2-3; TRBD2 agrees at 15 bases. V lost 3 bases and J lost 3; bases outside the gene matches: 5. The CDR3 length is 17 residues. Per the germline V gene, CDR1 is SGHRS and CDR2 is YFSETQ.

The chain carries TRBV5-4 and TRBJ2-1; no clear D gene. The CDR3 has 13 residues. V was shortened by 0 bases and J by 7 bases, with 8 bases between the two germline ends. The germline CDR1 and CDR2 sequences are SGHNT and YYREEE (reference sequence). The CDR3 reads CASSLDSYNEQFF. The DNA of the CDR3 is TGTGCCAGCAGCTTGGATTCATATAATGAGCAGTTCTTC.

V is TRBV29-1 and J is TRBJ1-4; D is perhaps TRBD1 (6 bases). This CDR3 contains 13 residues. Trimming cost V 7 bases and J 1 base, with 10 bases left between them. CDR1 is SQVTM and CDR2 is ANQGSEA in the germline V gene. The CDR3 region is CSAGRGTNEKLFF. The CDR3 DNA is TGCAGCGCAGGCAGGGGAACTAATGAAAAACTGTTTTTT. Using reference TRBV29-1 and TRBJ1-4 for the parts outside the CDR3, the full variable domain is SAVISQKPSRDICQRGTSLTIQCQVDSQVTMMFWYRQQPGQSLTLIATANQGSEATYESGFVIDKFPISRPNLTFSTLTVSNMSPEDSSIYLCSAGRGTNEKLFFGSGTQLSVL.

The sample holds a few counts of this clone. This chain uses TRBV30 with TRBJ2-1; the match to TRBD2 covers 13 bases. This CDR3 comprises 20 residues. V lost 5 bases to trimming and J lost 7 bases; unmatched junction nucleotides: 23. Germline V lookup: CDR1 GTSNPN, CDR2 SVGIG (reference sequence). The CDR3 is CAWSLRGLAGYTSSTNEQFF. Written as DNA, the CDR3 is TGTGCCTGGTCCCTCAGGGGACTAGCGGGATACACCTCATCAACTAATGAGCAGTTCTTC.

J is TRBJ1-1 and V is TRBV28; TRBD1 might be the D (5 bases). Trimming removed 7 bases from V and 4 bases from J, with 13 bases in between. This CDR3 comprises 13 residues. Germline loops: CDR1 MDHEN, CDR2 SYDVKM. The CDR3 loop is CASTPGTITEAFF. As DNA, the CDR3 is TGTGCCAGCACTCCCGGGACGATCACTGAAGCTTTCTTT.

The rearrangement joins TRBV6-5 to TRBJ2-2, with 13 bases aligning to TRBD2. Germline values: CDR1 MNHEY, CDR2 SVGAGI. The CDR3 contains 14 residues. V gave up 6 bases and J gave up 6 bases; unmatched junction bases: 1. CDR3 in DNA: TGTGCCAGCAGAGGACTAGCGGGAGCCGGGGAGCTGTTTTTT. The encoded protein is CASRGLAGAGELFF.

V usage is TRBV9 and J usage is TRBJ1-3, with D perhaps matching TRBD1 (5 bases). The length of the CDR3 is 14 residues. Germline V gene sequence: CDR1 SGDLS, CDR2 YYNGEE. V was clipped by 4 bases and J by 2 bases, with 10 bases between them. The chain's CDR3 is CASSSWGTGNTIYF. For the CDR3, the DNA is TGTGCCAGCAGCTCGTGGGGGACTGGAAACACCATATATTTT.

The V and J genes are TRBV12-5 and TRBJ1-2; 9 bases are shared with TRBD1. The CDR3 length is 14 residues. J lost 4 bases, V lost 6 bases, and 6 bases had no gene match. The V gene's germline CDR1 is LGHNT and CDR2 FRNRAP. This CDR3 is CASGPGQGTYGYTF. CDR3 sequence (DNA): TGTGCTAGTGGACCGGGACAGGGAACCTATGGCTACACCTTC.

This clone was picked up one time. The rearrangement joins TRBV10-3 to TRBJ2-2; 8 bases map to TRBD1. CDR1 is ENHRY and CDR2 is SYGVKD in the germline V gene. V lost 6 bases, J lost 1 base, and 7 bases stayed unmatched. The CDR3 extends over 16 amino acids. The CDR3 coding sequence is TGTGCCATCAGGGGGGGCACAGGGGGGAACACCGGGGAGCTGTTTTTT. Protein product: CAIRGGTGGNTGELFF.

The chain combines TRBV6-2 or TRBV6-3 with TRBJ1-6; D not certain. The V and J ends lost 4 bases and 9 bases respectively, with 19 bases between them. Germline CDR1 MNHEY, CDR2 SVGEGT. CDR3 size: 16 residues. Here the CDR3 DNA reads TGTGCCAGCAGTTTCTCCTCCGCTTCACCCAGTTCACCCCTCCACTTT. This encodes CASSFSSASPSSPLHF.

The gene calls are TRBV2 and TRBJ2-3; 9 bases match TRBD1. The CDR3 is 15 residues long. V lost 8 bases and J lost 6; bases outside the gene matches: 12. CDR1 is SNHLY and CDR2 is FYNNEI in the germline V gene. CDR3 region: CASVDRDRVYDTQYF. Here the CDR3 DNA reads TGTGCCAGCGTCGACCGGGACAGGGTATACGATACGCAGTATTTT.

This clone was seen only once. This chain connects TRBV9 to TRBJ1-6; D not certain. CDR3 length: 12 residues. The V end lost 4 bases, the J end lost 4 bases, and 3 bases lay between the germline ends. Germline CDR1 SGDLS, CDR2 YYNGEE. For the CDR3, the DNA is TGTGCCAGCAGCACTTATAATTCACCCCTCCACTTT. It yields the protein CASSTYNSPLHF. Full variable domain (rest looked up from reference TRBV9 and TRBJ1-6): DSGVTQTPKHLITATGQRVTLRCSPRSGDLSVYWYQQSLDQGLQFLIQYYNGEERAKGNILERFSAQQFPDLHSELNLSSLELGDSALYFCASSTYNSPLHFGNGTRLTVT.

The V call is TRBV29-1, the J call TRBJ2-7; no clear D. The CDR3 runs to 12 residues. V was clipped by 6 bases and J by 0 bases, with 9 bases between them. Germline CDR1 SQVTM, CDR2 ANQGSEA. This CDR3 reads CSVRRNSYEQYF. CDR3 nucleotide sequence: TGCAGCGTCCGCAGGAACTCCTACGAGCAGTACTTC.

The rearrangement uses TRBV6-2 or TRBV6-3 and TRBJ2-1, with D hard to call. This CDR3 has 13 residues. Trimming took 0 bases from V and 7 from J, leaving 7 bases between them. CDR1 is MNHEY and CDR2 is SVGEGT in the germline V gene. CDR3 nucleotide sequence: TGTGCCAGCAGTTACTCGAACCGGAATGAGCAGTTCTTC. It specifies CASSYSNRNEQFF.

The chain uses TRBV28 and TRBJ1-4, with TRBD1 matching 9 bases. Germline trimming cut 6 bases from V and 6 bases from J; bases unmatched to any gene: 8. The CDR3 is 15 residues long. CDR1 is MDHEN and CDR2 is SYDVKM in the germline V gene. CDR3 sequence: CASSRDRVSHEKLFF. The DNA for the CDR3 is TGTGCCAGCAGCCGGGACAGGGTTTCGCATGAAAAACTGTTTTTT.

This chain connects TRBV5-1 to TRBJ1-1, with no clear D. This CDR3 contains 15 residues. Trimming cost V 4 bases and J 8 bases, with 21 bases left between them. Per germline, CDR1 SGHRS and CDR2 YFSETQ. The CDR3: CASSPDGRVPPEAFF. The CDR3 DNA is TGCGCCAGCAGCCCTGACGGGAGGGTCCCCCCCGAAGCTTTCTTT.

The rearrangement joins TRBV3-1 (or the pseudogene TRBV3-2) to TRBJ2-1; 10 nucleotides match TRBD2. In germline, CDR1 is LGHDT, CDR2 YNNKEL (reference sequence). The CDR3 spans 14 residues. Trimming removed 8 bases from V and 2 bases from J; junction bases left unmatched: 3. The CDR3 nucleotides are TGTGCCAGCGAGCTAGCGGGAGCCTACAATGAGCAGTTCTTC. As protein: CASELAGAYNEQFF.

This sequence joins TRBV2 and TRBJ2-7; D gene uncertain. CDR3 size: 12 residues. Per the germline V gene, CDR1 is SNHLY and CDR2 is FYNNEI. The germline V and J ends were trimmed by 4 bases and 6 bases, with 10 bases remaining between them. CDR3 region: CASSVARSEQYF. In DNA form, the CDR3 reads TGTGCCAGCAGTGTAGCCCGGTCCGAGCAGTACTTC.

There are a few counts of this clone. The chain joins TRBV18 to TRBJ2-3; D not resolved. Trimming stripped 0 bases from V and 2 bases from J, with 3 bases between. The CDR3 extends over 13 amino acids. Germline V lookup: CDR1 KGHSH, CDR2 LQKENI. The CDR3 DNA follows: TGTGCCAGCTCACCACCCCCCACAGATACGCAGTATTTT. It encodes CASSPPPTDTQYF.

The chain is built from TRBV25-1 and TRBJ1-2; D may be TRBD1 (5 bases). Germline loops: CDR1 MGHDK, CDR2 SYGVNS. V was trimmed by 4 bases and J by 7 bases, leaving 13 bases between them. This CDR3 comprises 13 residues. CDR3 bases: TGTGCCAGCAGTGTAGGGGAAGGTGTTGGCTACACCTTC. It specifies CASSVGEGVGYTF.

The gene calls are TRBV15 and TRBJ2-5; TRBD2 agrees at 9 bases. V shed 11 bases, J shed 4 bases, and the junction held 14 bases outside the gene matches. This CDR3 region has 15 residues. The germline V gene encodes CDR1 LNHNV and CDR2 YYDKDF (reference sequence). CDR3 bases: TGTGCCTCCCGGGATCTCGCGGGAGGGAGAGAGACCCAGTACTTC. Protein product: CASRDLAGGRETQYF.

The chain employs TRBV27 and TRBJ2-3; no clear D. CDR3 length equals 14 residues. Germline loops: CDR1 MNHEY, CDR2 SMNVEV (reference sequence). Trimming removed 5 bases from V and 2 bases from J, with 11 bases in between. The chain's CDR3 is CASSPWDPTDTQYF. In DNA form, the CDR3 reads TGTGCCAGCAGTCCTTGGGATCCCACAGATACGCAGTATTTT.

The chain employs TRBV29-1 and TRBJ2-7; D ambiguous. V was pared by 4 bases and J by 0 bases, with 10 bases between. The CDR3 is 13 residues long. Germline loops: CDR1 SQVTM, CDR2 ANQGSEA. This CDR3 is CSVALLASYEQYF. In nucleotides, the CDR3 is TGCAGCGTTGCCTTGCTGGCCTCCTACGAGCAGTACTTC.

In its sample, this clone was seen a few times. J is TRBJ1-3 and V is TRBV2; D perhaps matches TRBD1 (5 bases). This CDR3 comprises 14 residues. V was shortened by 5 bases and J by 2 bases, with 10 bases between the two germline ends. The germline V gene has CDR1 SNHLY and CDR2 FYNNEI. CDR3 DNA sequence: TGTGCCAGCAGTTCCAGGGTCACTGGAAACACCATATATTTT. Amino acids: CASSSRVTGNTIYF.

This sequence joins TRBV10-2 and TRBJ1-2; TRBD1 matches at 7 bases. Unmatched junction bases numbered 13, after V lost 0 bases and J lost 12 bases. CDR3 length: 15 residues. The V gene's germline CDR1 is WSHSY and CDR2 SAAADI. The CDR3 DNA reads TGCGCCAGCAGTGAGTCCCCTCGAACAGGGGTTGTGCACACCTTC. Its translation is CASSESPRTGVVHTF.

The rearrangement links TRBV7-3 to TRBJ2-3; D not resolved. Germline loops: CDR1 SGHTA, CDR2 FQGTGA. Between the trimmed V and J ends, which lost 0 bases and 2 bases, there was a span of 6 bases. This CDR3 has 14 amino acids. The CDR3 coding sequence is TGTGCCAGCAGCTTAACCGGAATCACAGATACGCAGTATTTT. It is translated as CASSLTGITDTQYF.

The V gene is TRBV5-4, the J gene TRBJ2-1; the D gene is possibly TRBD1 (6 bases). Trimming stripped 3 bases from V and 4 bases from J, with 14 bases between. The CDR3 is 15 residues long. CDR1 SGHNT and CDR2 YYREEE come from the germline V gene (reference sequence). Written as DNA, the CDR3 is TGTGCCAGCAGCTCAACTTACAGGGCTTACAATGAGCAGTTCTTC. It encodes CASSSTYRAYNEQFF. Variable domain in full (rest from reference TRBV5-4 and TRBJ2-1): ETGVTQSPTHLIKTRGQQVTLRCSSQSGHNTVSWYQQALGQGPQFIFQYYREEENGRGNFPPRFSGLQFPNYSSELNVNALELDDSALYLCASSSTYRAYNEQFFGPGTRLTVL.